Below are 8 T cell receptor beta chains sequenced from a single sample in a study of T cells in Graves' hyperthyroidism and ophthalmopathy. Amplified regions were TCR beta CDR3 sequences from RNA transcripts. The HTBI primer set was used in a first-round RT-PCR of the TCR CDR3. MiXCR, run by TCRdb on the multiplex PCR reads, gives a single entry per CDR3 protein. The table lists roughly 260,000 distinct CDR3 sequences, just over 14% of them singletons. Material for sequencing was blood. These receptor sequences come from a woman aged 40 to 49 with Graves' hyperthyroidism that later progressed to Graves' ophthalmopathy.

This clonotype was seen a handful of times. The V gene is TRBV3-1, the J gene TRBJ2-5; no firm D call. CDR1 and CDR2 from the germline V gene are LGHDT and YNNKEL (reference sequence). The CDR3 loop spans 16 amino acids. Deletions cut 1 base from V and 4 bases from J, with 16 bases between. Here the CDR3 reads CASSQAHGPGPETQYF. DNA for the CDR3: TGTGCCAGCAGCCAAGCCCATGGACCTGGGCCAGAGACCCAGTACTTC.

This clonotype came up many times. The chain carries TRBV11-2 and TRBJ2-1; D unclear. The CDR3 runs to 13 residues. The V end was cut by 5 bases, the J end by 6 bases, with 11 bases between. Germline V gene lookup returns CDR1 SGHAT and CDR2 FQNNGV. The CDR3 is CASSDQSGNEQFF. Here the CDR3 DNA reads TGTGCCAGCAGCGATCAATCCGGCAATGAGCAGTTCTTC.

A few counts support this clonotype. A read error is possible here, since a much larger clone lies one base away. The rearrangement uses TRBV7-9 and TRBJ2-1; the match to TRBD2 covers 12 bases. Per germline, CDR1 SEHNR and CDR2 FQNEAQ (reference sequence). The CDR3 consists of 15 residues. This CDR3 reads CASSSATSGRDVQFF. The CDR3 bases are TGTGCTAGCAGCTCCGCGACTAGCGGGAGAGATGTGCAGTTCTTC.

This clonotype was detected only a few times. This chain connects TRBV6-2 or TRBV6-3 to TRBJ1-1; D possibly corresponds to TRBD1 (5 bases). Germline values: CDR1 MNHEY, CDR2 SVGEGT. V gave up 2 bases and J gave up 0 bases, with 10 bases separating them. The CDR3 extends over 15 amino acids. CDR3 in DNA: TGTGCCAGCAGTTACGGCAGGGACGTGAACACTGAAGCTTTCTTT. Residues: CASSYGRDVNTEAFF.

This clonotype was observed many times. This rearrangement joins TRBV6-1 to TRBJ1-1; D unclear. The CDR3 covers 11 residues. Germline CDR1 MNHNS, CDR2 SASEGT. Between the trimmed V and J ends, which lost 6 bases and 6 bases, there was a span of 8 bases. CDR3 residues: CASRGGPEAFF. Here the CDR3 DNA reads TGTGCCAGCAGGGGAGGGCCTGAAGCTTTCTTT.

In this sample, this clonotype turned up a few times. The chain couples TRBV7-9 to TRBJ2-7, with TRBD2 identical over 7 bases. V trimming: 5 bases; J trimming: 2 bases; junction bases outside the gene matches: 6. This CDR3 has 14 amino acids. Germline CDR1 is SEHNR and CDR2 is FQNEAQ (reference sequence). The CDR3 spells CASSGLTSTYEQYF. The CDR3, as DNA: TGTGCCAGCAGCGGACTGACTAGCACCTACGAGCAGTACTTC.

The rearrangement uses TRBV20-1 and TRBJ2-7; the match to TRBD2 covers 7 bases. The CDR3 sequence is 13 residues long. Germline lookup yields CDR1 DFQATT and CDR2 SNEGSKA (reference sequence). V lost 4 bases to trimming and J lost 0 bases; unmatched junction nucleotides: 3. CDR3 sequence: CSANGRDSYEQYF. CDR3 in DNA: TGCAGTGCTAATGGGAGGGACTCCTACGAGCAGTACTTC.

In its sample, this clonotype was seen many times. This chain uses TRBV6-1 with TRBJ2-2; 13 bases map to TRBD2. Germline V gene data show CDR1 as MNHNS and CDR2 as SASEGT. The CDR3 runs 16 residues. V lost 6 bases, J lost 3 bases, and 4 bases stayed unmatched. CDR3 amino acids: CASRDGLAGDTGELFF. The CDR3 bases are TGTGCCAGCAGAGACGGACTAGCGGGAGACACCGGGGAGCTGTTTTTT.